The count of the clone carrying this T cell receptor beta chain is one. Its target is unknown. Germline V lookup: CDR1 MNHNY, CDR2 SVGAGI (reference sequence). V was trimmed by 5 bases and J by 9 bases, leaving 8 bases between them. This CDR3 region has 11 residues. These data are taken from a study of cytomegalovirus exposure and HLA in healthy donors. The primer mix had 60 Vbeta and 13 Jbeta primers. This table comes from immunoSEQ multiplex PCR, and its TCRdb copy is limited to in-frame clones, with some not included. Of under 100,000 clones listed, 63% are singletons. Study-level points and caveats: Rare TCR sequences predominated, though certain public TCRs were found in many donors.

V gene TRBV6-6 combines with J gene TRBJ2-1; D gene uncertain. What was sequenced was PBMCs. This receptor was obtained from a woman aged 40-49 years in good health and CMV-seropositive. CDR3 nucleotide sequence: TGTGCCAGCAGTCCAAACACTGAGCAGTTCTTC. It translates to CASSPNTEQFF.